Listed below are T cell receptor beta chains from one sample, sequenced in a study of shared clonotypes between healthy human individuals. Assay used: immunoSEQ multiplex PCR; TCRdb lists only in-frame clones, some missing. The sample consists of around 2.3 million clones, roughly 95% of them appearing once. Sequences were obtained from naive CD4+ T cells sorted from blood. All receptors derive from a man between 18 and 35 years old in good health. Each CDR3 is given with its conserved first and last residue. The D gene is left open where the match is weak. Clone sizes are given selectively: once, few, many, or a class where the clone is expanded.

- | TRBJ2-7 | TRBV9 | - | CASSVGSGSPYEQYF | TGTGCCAGCAGCGTAGGGTCAGGGTCTCCCTACGAGCAGTACTTC
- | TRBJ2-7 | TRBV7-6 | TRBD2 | CASSPDLGLAGPSYEQYF | TGTGCCAGCAGCCCCGATCTGGGACTAGCGGGGCCTTCCTACGAGCAGTACTTC
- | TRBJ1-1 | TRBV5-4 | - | CASSWGRNTEAFF | TGTGCCAGCAGCTGGGGACGGAACACTGAAGCTTTCTTT
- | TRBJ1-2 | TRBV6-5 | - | CASSRAPSYGYTF | TGTGCCAGCAGTAGGGCCCCTAGCTATGGCTACACCTTC
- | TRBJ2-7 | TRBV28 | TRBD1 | CASSSWTGRPSEQYF | TGTGCCAGCAGCTCCTGGACAGGGCGGCCCTCCGAGCAGTACTTC
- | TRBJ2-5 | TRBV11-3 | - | CASSLNVKETQYF | TGTGCCAGCAGCTTAAACGTCAAAGAGACCCAGTACTTC
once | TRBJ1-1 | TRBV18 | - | CASSPQVQGGTEAFF | TGTGCCAGCTCCCCCCAAGTCCAGGGAGGGACTGAAGCTTTCTTT
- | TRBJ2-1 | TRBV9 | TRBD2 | CASSELAGAYNEQFF | TGTGCCAGCAGCGAGCTAGCGGGGGCTTACAATGAGCAGTTCTTC
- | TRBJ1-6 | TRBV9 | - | CASSGSDGYSPLHF | TGTGCCAGCAGCGGTTCGGACGGTTATTCACCCCTCCACTTT
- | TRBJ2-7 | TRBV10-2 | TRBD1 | CAGPDRALEQYF | TGCGCGGGCCCGGACAGGGCCCTCGAGCAGTACTTC
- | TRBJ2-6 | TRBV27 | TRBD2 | CASSLLTSGRTGANVLTF | TGTGCCAGCAGTTTATTGACTAGCGGGAGAACTGGGGCCAACGTCCTGACTTTC
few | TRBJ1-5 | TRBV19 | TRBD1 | CASSILRDSLGQPQHF | TGTGCCAGTAGTATTCTGAGGGACAGTTTGGGTCAGCCCCAGCATTTT
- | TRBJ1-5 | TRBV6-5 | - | CASSSEGYQPQHF | TGTGCCAGCAGTTCAGAGGGGTATCAGCCCCAGCATTTT
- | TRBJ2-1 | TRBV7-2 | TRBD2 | CASSSLAGGNNEQFF | TGTGCCAGCAGCTCCCTAGCGGGAGGAAACAATGAGCAGTTCTTC
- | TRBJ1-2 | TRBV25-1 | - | CASSEVGNGAIFGGGYTF | TGTGCCAGCAGTGAAGTCGGGAATGGGGCCATTTTCGGGGGAGGCTACACCTTC
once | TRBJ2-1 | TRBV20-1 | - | CSTYGNEQFF | TGCAGCACTTACGGCAATGAGCAGTTCTTC
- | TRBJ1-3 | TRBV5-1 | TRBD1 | CASSLGPSTGASGNTIYF | TGCGCCAGCAGCTTGGGACCCTCGACAGGGGCCAGTGGAAACACCATATATTTT
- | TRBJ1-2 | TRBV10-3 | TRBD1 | CAISEDRDTGGYTF | TGTGCCATCAGTGAGGACAGGGACACAGGGGGCTACACCTTC
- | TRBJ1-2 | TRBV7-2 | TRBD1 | CASSPDRGYYGYTF | TGTGCCAGCAGCCCGGACAGGGGGTACTATGGCTACACCTTC
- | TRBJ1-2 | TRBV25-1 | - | CASSAGLDYGYTF | TGTGCCAGCAGTGCTGGGTTGGACTATGGCTACACCTTC
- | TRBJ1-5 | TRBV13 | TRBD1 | CASSLGQGISNQPQHF | TGTGCCAGCAGCCTCGGACAGGGGATTAGCAATCAGCCCCAGCATTTT
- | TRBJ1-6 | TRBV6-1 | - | CASSPRLGSDSPLHF | TGTGCCAGCAGCCCCCGGTTGGGGTCGGATTCACCCCTCCACTTT
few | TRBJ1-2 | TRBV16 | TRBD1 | CASSQTQTGINGYTF | TGTGCCAGCAGCCAAACCCAGACAGGGATCAATGGCTACACCTTC
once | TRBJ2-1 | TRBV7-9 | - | CASSLGSFGFLGSYNEQFF | TGTGCCAGCAGCTTAGGTAGCTTTGGTTTTTTAGGCTCCTACAATGAGCAGTTCTTC
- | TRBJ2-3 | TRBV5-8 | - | CASSLGWGGQITDTQYF | TGTGCCAGCAGCCTTGGCTGGGGGGGACAAATCACAGATACGCAGTATTTT
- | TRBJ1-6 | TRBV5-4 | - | CASSLGRDGFNSPLHF | TGTGCCAGCAGCTTAGGACGGGACGGTTTTAATTCACCCCTCCACTTT
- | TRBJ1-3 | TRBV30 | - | CAWSPPLEGNTIYF | TGTGCCTGGAGTCCCCCGTTGGAAGGAAACACCATATATTTT
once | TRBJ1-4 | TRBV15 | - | CATSLGGPEKLFF | TGTGCCACCAGCCTCGGGGGGCCTGAAAAACTGTTTTTT